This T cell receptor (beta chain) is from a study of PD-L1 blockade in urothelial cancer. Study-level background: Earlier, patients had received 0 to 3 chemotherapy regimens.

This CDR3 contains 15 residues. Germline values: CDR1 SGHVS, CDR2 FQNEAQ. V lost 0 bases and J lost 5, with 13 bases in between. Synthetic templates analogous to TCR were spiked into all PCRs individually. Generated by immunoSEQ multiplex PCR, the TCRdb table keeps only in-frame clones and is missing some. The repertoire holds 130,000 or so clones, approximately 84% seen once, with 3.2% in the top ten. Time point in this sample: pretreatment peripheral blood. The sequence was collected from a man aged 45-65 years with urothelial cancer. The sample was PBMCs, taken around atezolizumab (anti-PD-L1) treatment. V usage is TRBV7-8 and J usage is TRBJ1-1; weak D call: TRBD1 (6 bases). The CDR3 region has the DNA TGTGCCAGCAGCTTAGCGACAGGCCGGTGGACTGAAGCTTTCTTT. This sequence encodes CASSLATGRWTEAFF.